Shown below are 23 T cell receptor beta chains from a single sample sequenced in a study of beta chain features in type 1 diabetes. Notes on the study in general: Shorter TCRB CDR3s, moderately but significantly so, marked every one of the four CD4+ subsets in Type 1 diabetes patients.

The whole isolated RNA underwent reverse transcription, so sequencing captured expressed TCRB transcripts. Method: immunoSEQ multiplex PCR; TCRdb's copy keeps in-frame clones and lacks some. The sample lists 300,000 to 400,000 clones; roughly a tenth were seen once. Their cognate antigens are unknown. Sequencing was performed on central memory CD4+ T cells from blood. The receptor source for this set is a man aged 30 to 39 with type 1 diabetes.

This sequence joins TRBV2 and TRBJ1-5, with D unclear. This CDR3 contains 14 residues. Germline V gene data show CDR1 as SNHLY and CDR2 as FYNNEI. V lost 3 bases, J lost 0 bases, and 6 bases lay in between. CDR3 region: CASSDRPSNQPQHF. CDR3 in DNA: TGTGCCAGCAGTGACAGACCTAGCAATCAGCCCCAGCATTTT. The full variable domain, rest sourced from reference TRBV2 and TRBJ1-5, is EPEVTQTPSHQVTQMGQEVILRCVPISNHLYFYWYRQILGQKVEFLVSFYNNEISEKSEIFDDQFSVERPDGSNFTLKIRSTKLEDSAMYFCASSDRPSNQPQHFGDGTRLSIL.

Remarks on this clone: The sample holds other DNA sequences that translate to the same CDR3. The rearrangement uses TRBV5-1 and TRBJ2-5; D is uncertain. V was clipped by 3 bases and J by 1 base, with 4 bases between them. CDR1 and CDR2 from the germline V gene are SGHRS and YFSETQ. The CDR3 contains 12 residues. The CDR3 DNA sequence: TGCGCCAGCAGCTCGACCCAAGAGACCCAGTACTTC. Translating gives CASSSTQETQYF.

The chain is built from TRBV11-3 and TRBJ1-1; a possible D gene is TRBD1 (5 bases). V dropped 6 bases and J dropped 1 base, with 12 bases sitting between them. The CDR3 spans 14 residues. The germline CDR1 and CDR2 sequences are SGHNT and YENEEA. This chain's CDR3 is CASSRTNRNTEAFF. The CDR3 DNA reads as TGTGCCAGCAGTCGGACAAACAGGAACACTGAAGCTTTCTTT.

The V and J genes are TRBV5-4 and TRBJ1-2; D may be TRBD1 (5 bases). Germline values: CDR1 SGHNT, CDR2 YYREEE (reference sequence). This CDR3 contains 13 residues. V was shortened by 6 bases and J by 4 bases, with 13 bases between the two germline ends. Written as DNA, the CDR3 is TGTGCCAGCACCCGGTGGGGGGTCTATGGCTACACCTTC. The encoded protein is CASTRWGVYGYTF. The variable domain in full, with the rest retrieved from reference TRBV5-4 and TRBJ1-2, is ETGVTQSPTHLIKTRGQQVTLRCSSQSGHNTVSWYQQALGQGPQFIFQYYREEENGRGNFPPRFSGLQFPNYSSELNVNALELDDSALYLCASTRWGVYGYTFGSGTRLTVV.

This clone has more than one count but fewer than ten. The CDR3 protein is CAIRPGLAGITDTQYF. CDR3 DNA: TGTGCCATCAGACCGGGACTAGCGGGGATCACAGATACGCAGTATTTT. The rearrangement uses TRBV10-3 and TRBJ2-3; 13 positions match TRBD2. The CDR3 runs 16 residues. CDR1 is ENHRY, CDR2 SYGVKD, per germline. Unmatched junction bases numbered 5, after V lost 6 bases and J lost 2 bases.

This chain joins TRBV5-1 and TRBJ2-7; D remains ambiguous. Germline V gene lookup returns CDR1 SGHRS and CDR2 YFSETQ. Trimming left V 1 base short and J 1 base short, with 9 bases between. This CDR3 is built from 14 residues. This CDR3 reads CASSLSQSSYEQYF. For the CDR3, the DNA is TGCGCCAGCAGCTTGAGTCAGTCATCCTACGAGCAGTACTTC. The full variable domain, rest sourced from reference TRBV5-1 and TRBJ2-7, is KAGVTQTPRYLIKTRGQQVTLSCSPISGHRSVSWYQQTPGQGLQFLFEYFSETQRNKGNFPGRFSGRQFSNSRSEMNVSTLELGDSALYLCASSLSQSSYEQYFGPGTRLTVT.

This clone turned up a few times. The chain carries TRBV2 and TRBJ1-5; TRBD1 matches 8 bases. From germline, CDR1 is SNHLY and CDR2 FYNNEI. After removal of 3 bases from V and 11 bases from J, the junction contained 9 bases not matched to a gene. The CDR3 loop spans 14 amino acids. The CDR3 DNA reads TGTGCCAGCAGTGAGGGGACAGGTGTTTTGGCCCAGCATTTT. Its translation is CASSEGTGVLAQHF.

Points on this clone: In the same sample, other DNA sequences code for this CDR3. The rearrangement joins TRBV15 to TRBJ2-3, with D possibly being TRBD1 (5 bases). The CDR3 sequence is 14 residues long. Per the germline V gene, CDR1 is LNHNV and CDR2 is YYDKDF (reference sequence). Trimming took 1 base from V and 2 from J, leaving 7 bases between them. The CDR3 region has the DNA TGTGCCACCAGCAGAGGGACACACACAGATACGCAGTATTTT. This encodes CATSRGTHTDTQYF.

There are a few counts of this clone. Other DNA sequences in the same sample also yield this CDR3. The DNA for the CDR3 is TGTGCCTGGAGTGGGGGGCGGAACCAGCCCCAGCATTTT. Amino acids: CAWSGGRNQPQHF. The rearrangement uses TRBV30 and TRBJ1-5, with D possibly TRBD1 on 6 matching bases. In germline, CDR1 is GTSNPN, CDR2 SVGIG (reference sequence). The CDR3 length is 13 residues. V shed 1 base and J shed 7 bases, with 11 bases lying between them.

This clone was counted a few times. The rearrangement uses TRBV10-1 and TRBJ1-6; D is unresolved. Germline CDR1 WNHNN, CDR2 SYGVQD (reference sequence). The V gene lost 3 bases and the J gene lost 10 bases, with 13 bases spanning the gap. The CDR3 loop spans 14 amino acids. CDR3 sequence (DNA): TGCGCCAGCAGTGAATCGGGGTCTCGGTCACCCCTCCACTTT. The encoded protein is CASSESGSRSPLHF.

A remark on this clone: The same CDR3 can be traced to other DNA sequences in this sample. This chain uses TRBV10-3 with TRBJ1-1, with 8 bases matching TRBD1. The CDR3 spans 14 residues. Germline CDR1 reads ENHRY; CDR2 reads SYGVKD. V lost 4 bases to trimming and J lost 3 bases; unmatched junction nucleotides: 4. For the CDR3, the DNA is TGTGCCATCAGTGGGACAGGGAGGGACACTGAAGCTTTCTTT. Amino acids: CAISGTGRDTEAFF.

CDR3 DNA: TGTGCCAGCAGTTTATATCGGGGGAGACAGGGTGGCACTGAAGCTTTCTTT. Amino acids: CASSLYRGRQGGTEAFF. The rearrangement joins TRBV27 to TRBJ1-1, with TRBD1 matching over 7 bases. This CDR3 has 17 residues. With V trimmed by 1 base and J by 4 bases, 12 bases remained unmatched. CDR1 is MNHEY, CDR2 SMNVEV, per germline (reference sequence).

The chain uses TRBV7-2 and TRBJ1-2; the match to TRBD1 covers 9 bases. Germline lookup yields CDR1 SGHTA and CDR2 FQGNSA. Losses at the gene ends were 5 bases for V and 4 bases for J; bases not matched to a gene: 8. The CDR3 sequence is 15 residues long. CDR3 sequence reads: CASSAQQGASYGYTF. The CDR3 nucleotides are TGTGCCAGCAGCGCCCAACAGGGGGCGAGCTATGGCTACACCTTC.

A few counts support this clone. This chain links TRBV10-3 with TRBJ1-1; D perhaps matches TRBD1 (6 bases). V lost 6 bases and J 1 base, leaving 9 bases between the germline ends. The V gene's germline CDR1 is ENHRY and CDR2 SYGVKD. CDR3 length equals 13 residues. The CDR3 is CAIRRQENTEAFF. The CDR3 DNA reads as TGTGCCATCAGGAGACAGGAGAACACTGAAGCTTTCTTT.

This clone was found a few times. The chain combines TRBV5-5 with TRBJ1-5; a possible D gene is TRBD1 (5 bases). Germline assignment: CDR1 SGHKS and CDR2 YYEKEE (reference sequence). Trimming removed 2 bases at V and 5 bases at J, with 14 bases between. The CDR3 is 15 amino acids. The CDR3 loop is CASSFGRAFDQPQHF. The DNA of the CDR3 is TGTGCCAGCAGCTTCGGCAGGGCCTTTGATCAGCCCCAGCATTTT.

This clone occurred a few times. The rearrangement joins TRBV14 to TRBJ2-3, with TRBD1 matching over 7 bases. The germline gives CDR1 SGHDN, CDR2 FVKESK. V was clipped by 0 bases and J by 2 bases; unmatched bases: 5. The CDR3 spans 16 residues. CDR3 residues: CASSQDTGQNTDTQYF. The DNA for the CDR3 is TGTGCCAGCAGCCAAGATACGGGACAGAACACAGATACGCAGTATTTT. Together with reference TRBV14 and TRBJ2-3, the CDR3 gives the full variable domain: EAGVTQFPSHSVIEKGQTVTLRCDPISGHDNLYWYRRVMGKEIKFLLHFVKESKQDESGMPNNRFLAERTGGTYSTLKVQPAELEDSGVYFCASSQDTGQNTDTQYFGPGTRLTVL.

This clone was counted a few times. CDR3 nucleotide sequence: TGCAGCGTTTCCGGGACAGCTGGGGCCAACGTCCTGACTTTC. Protein: CSVSGTAGANVLTF. This chain links TRBV29-1 with TRBJ2-6; 7 positions agree with TRBD1. The CDR3 length is 14 residues. J lost 2 bases, V lost 5 bases, and 3 bases had no gene match. Germline assignment: CDR1 SQVTM and CDR2 ANQGSEA.

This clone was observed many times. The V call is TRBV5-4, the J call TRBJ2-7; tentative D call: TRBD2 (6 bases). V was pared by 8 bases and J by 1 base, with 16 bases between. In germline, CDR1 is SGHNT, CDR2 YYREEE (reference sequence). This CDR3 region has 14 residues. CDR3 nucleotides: TGTGCCAGGCCGTGGGACTCCATTTCCTACGAGCAGTACTTC. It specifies CARPWDSISYEQYF.

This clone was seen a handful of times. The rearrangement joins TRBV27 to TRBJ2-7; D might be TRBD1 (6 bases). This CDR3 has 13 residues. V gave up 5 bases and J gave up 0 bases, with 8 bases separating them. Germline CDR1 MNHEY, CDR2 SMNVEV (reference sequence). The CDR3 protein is CASSPGHSYEQYF. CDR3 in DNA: TGTGCCAGCAGTCCGGGACACTCCTACGAGCAGTACTTC.

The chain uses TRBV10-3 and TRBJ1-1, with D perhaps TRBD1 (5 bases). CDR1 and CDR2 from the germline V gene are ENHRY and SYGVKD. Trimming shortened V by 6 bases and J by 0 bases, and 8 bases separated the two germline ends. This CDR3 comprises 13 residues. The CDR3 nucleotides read TGTGCCATCAGGAGGGGAATGAACACTGAAGCTTTCTTT. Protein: CAIRRGMNTEAFF.

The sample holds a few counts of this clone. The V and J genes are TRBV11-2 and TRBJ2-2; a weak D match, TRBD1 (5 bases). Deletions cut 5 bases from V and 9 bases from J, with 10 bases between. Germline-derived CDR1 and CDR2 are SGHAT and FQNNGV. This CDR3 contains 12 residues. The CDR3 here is CASSPQGWELFF. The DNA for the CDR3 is TGTGCCAGCAGCCCCCAGGGTTGGGAGCTGTTTTTT.

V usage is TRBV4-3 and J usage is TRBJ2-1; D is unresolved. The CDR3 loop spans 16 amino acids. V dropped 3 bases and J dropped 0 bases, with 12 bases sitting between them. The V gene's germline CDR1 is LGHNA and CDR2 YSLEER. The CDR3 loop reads CASSQRFQSSYNEQFF. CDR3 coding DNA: TGCGCCAGCAGCCAGAGGTTCCAGAGCTCCTACAATGAGCAGTTCTTC.

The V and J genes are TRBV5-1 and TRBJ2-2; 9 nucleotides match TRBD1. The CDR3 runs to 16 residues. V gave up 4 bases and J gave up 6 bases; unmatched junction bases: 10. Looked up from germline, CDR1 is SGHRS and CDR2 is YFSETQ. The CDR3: CASSRDRDLSPGELFF. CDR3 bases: TGCGCCAGCAGCCGGGACAGGGATTTGTCGCCCGGGGAGCTGTTTTTT.